Listed below are T cell receptor beta chains from one sample, sequenced in a study of monozygotic twins with inflammatory bowel disease. TCRdb re-analyzed the 5' RACE reads; it lists each CDR3 protein once, without DNA. This sample's table reports a few hundred thousand distinct CDR3 sequences. The sample comprised blood. The receptors stem from a human donor with ulcerative colitis or Crohn's disease, or a healthy co-twin of an affected twin (not recorded which). Each CDR3 is given with its conserved first and last residue.

j_call v_call cdr3_aa
TRBJ2-1 TRBV10-3 CAISESTSGAYNEQFF
TRBJ1-4 TRBV5-1 CASSLSGTDLKGLFF
TRBJ2-3 TRBV5-6 CASSNLPAGPTDTQYF
TRBJ2-5 TRBV28 CASSFGGRAVQETQYF
TRBJ2-1 TRBV20-1 CSANGRVPYNEQFF
TRBJ2-1 TRBV5-5 CASSASGRSYNEQFF
TRBJ1-1 TRBV27 CASRTSGANTEAFF
TRBJ2-1 TRBV6-5 CASSSPGLKYNEQFF
TRBJ2-3 TRBV7-6 CASSLSGTGLGTDTQYF
TRBJ1-2 TRBV20-1 CSAKRTGGGYTF
TRBJ2-7 TRBV10-3 CAISEASGILDEQYF
TRBJ1-1 TRBV30 CAWSGNGEAFF
TRBJ2-3 TRBV7-9 CASSLVIRSSGDTQYF
TRBJ2-7 TRBV7-6 CASSLDGRTGSPYEQYF
TRBJ2-3 TRBV10-3 CAISEPGPKAVRTDTQYF
TRBJ1-4 TRBV20-1 CSARNRDNEKLFF
TRBJ1-1 TRBV29-1 CSVDPPGGENTEAFF
TRBJ1-4 TRBV6-6 CASSRQLNEKLFF
TRBJ2-1 TRBV11-2 CASSWGLAGGPNEQFF
TRBJ2-1 TRBV9 CASSARLATYNEQFF
TRBJ1-2 TRBV7-2 CASSRRAYGYTF
TRBJ2-5 TRBV28 CASSNGQRREKETQYF
TRBJ2-7 TRBV28 CASNGTPGVYEQYF
TRBJ2-7 TRBV18 CASSPSSDRGPQYF
TRBJ1-6 TRBV20-1 CSATALIGLENSPLHF
TRBJ2-1 TRBV2 CASTLAADHNEQFF
TRBJ1-1 TRBV6-2/TRBV6-3 CASSWDEAGNTEAFF
TRBJ2-6 TRBV5-1 CASSLDRGTSGANVLTF
TRBJ1-2 TRBV15 CATSRDQFGQDDGYTF
TRBJ2-7 TRBV20-1 CSAKTTETYEQYF
TRBJ1-1 TRBV10-2 CASTLNRVDTEAFF
TRBJ1-5 TRBV20-1 CSARDGRGKANQPQHF
TRBJ2-5 TRBV6-5 CASYSWGGAEETQYF
TRBJ2-2 TRBV14 CARFEAGANTGELFF
TRBJ2-1 TRBV20-1 CSAIGFGEGSYNEQFF
TRBJ2-3 TRBV10-3 CAISLGTSGTDTQYF
TRBJ1-2 TRBV18 CASSPGSLYGYTF
TRBJ2-7 TRBV7-9 CASSLSSGGFIYEQYF
TRBJ2-7 TRBV13 CASSRGGRGSSYEQYF
TRBJ1-1 TRBV7-2 CASSLSRIMNTEAFF
TRBJ2-3 TRBV19 CASSMGGGADNYF
TRBJ1-3 TRBV5-1 CASSPPVDSGNTIYF
TRBJ1-3 TRBV11-2 CASSRGTAGNTIYF
TRBJ2-7 TRBV11-2 CASSTSTGGSEQYF
TRBJ2-4 TRBV5-6 CASSFQRADTWAKNIQYF
TRBJ2-2 TRBV7-2 CASRLMDTGELFF
TRBJ2-7 TRBV3-1 CASSLGGQVYEQYF
TRBJ2-4 TRBV6-1 CASSAPGPGKNIQYF
TRBJ1-1 TRBV30 CAWARQVPTEAFF
TRBJ1-1 TRBV6-2/TRBV6-3 CASSLTRENTEAFF
TRBJ2-1 TRBV20-1 CSVRMAGGPRSLF
TRBJ2-7 TRBV19 CASSMRQGVEQYF
TRBJ1-1 TRBV5-1 CASSPGQGARRNTEAFF
TRBJ2-7 TRBV18 CASSHTGTRYEQYF
TRBJ2-7 TRBV20-1 CSARDLPAGEGSYEQYF
TRBJ1-3 TRBV30 CAWSRPAGQGNF
TRBJ1-1 TRBV7-3 CASSRSPTANTEAFF
TRBJ2-3 TRBV2 CASSVKISTDTQYF
TRBJ2-3 TRBV14 CASSRARRTSGASTDTQYF
TRBJ1-2 TRBV7-2 CASSPTPSAGYTF